This TCR beta chain came from a study of shared clonotypes between healthy human individuals. Study-level background: There were three CD4 naive, three CD4 memory, two CD8 naive and one CD8 memory plates per donor.

Germline CDR1 SGHRS, CDR2 YFSETQ. V lost 4 bases and J lost 4, with 9 bases in between. CDR3 length equals 12 residues. Note on this clone: The sample carries other DNA sequences with the same CDR3.

An even split of each subset's genomic DNA across several immunoSEQ plates was performed. The method was immunoSEQ multiplex PCR; TCRdb's version includes in-frame clones alone and lacks a portion of them. The sample holds about 2.4 million clones, 93% seen once. The V and J genes are TRBV5-1 and TRBJ2-7; no reliable D call. The sequence was obtained from a man aged 18 to 29 in good health. Some clones in this sample may be carry-over from other donors' samples. The sample comprised naive CD4+ T cells from PBMCs. Regarding subset: CD45RA+ positively selected. As DNA, the CDR3 is TGCGCCAGCAGCCCTGTAGGGTACGAGCAGTACTTC. This codes for CASSPVGYEQYF.